This T cell receptor (beta chain) was captured in a study of T cell responses to AZD1222 COVID-19 vaccine. Trimming took 2 bases from V and 5 from J, leaving 7 bases between them. CDR1 and CDR2 (germline): SGHTA, FQGNSA. The CDR3 consists of 13 residues. Profiled with immunoSEQ multiplex PCR; TCRdb holds only in-frame clones, not every one. This sample has 210,000 or so clones, with about 92% found just once. The TCR comes from an adult in good health. The sample consisted of peripheral blood, taken on day 0 of MenACWY control vaccination. V and J are TRBV7-2 and TRBJ1-5; D unresolved. In DNA form, the CDR3 reads TGTGCCAGCAGCTTATGGAGGGATCAGCCCCAGCATTTT. Its translation: CASSLWRDQPQHF.